The 6 T cell receptor beta chains below all came from one sample that was sequenced in a study of blood T cells in healthy people across ages. A sample-barcoded 5' primer and a J-beta primer mix were used in a second PCR of about 6 to 12 cycles. TCRdb fed the 5' RACE reads into MiXCR, producing one record per CDR3 protein. The sample has about 1.4 million distinct CDR3 sequences, 45% to 70% seen once. Sequenced material: blood. These receptors were taken from a man aged 18 to 30 in good health.

The rearrangement uses TRBV12-3 or TRBV12-4 and TRBJ2-2, with D perhaps being TRBD1 or TRBD2 (5 bases each). Trimming stripped 3 bases from V and 0 bases from J, with 8 bases between. This CDR3 comprises 15 residues. The CDR3 spells CASSLGPANTGELFF. CDR3 nucleotide sequence: TGTGCCAGCAGTTTGGGACCAGCGAACACCGGGGAGCTGTTTTTT.

A word on this clonotype: Germline is not matched at one junction end, which may reflect a read error. The chain couples TRBV5-1 to TRBJ2-1, with unresolved D. This CDR3 comprises 11 residues. CDR1 and CDR2 (germline): SGHRS, YFSETQ. This CDR3 reads CTSSLSNEQFF. The DNA of the CDR3 is TGCACCAGCAGCCTATCCAATGAGCAGTTCTTC.

The chain is built from TRBV11-3 and TRBJ2-3, with D maybe TRBD2 (7 bases). The length of the CDR3 is 15 residues. V dropped 3 bases and J dropped 2 bases, with 12 bases sitting between them. Germline V gives CDR1 SGHNT, CDR2 YENEEA. CDR3 nucleotide sequence: TGTGCCAGCAGCTTTGGGGGGGCAATCACAGATACGCAGTATTTT. Protein sequence: CASSFGGAITDTQYF.

This rearrangement joins TRBV19 to TRBJ1-5; the D gene is possibly TRBD1 (6 bases). The CDR3 consists of 13 residues. The germline V gene encodes CDR1 LNHDA and CDR2 SQIVND (reference sequence). V was clipped by 11 bases and J by 5 bases, with 16 bases between them. The CDR3 region is CAAIGGTDQPQHF. The CDR3 DNA reads as TGTGCCGCTATAGGGGGTACTGATCAGCCCCAGCATTTT.

The gene calls are TRBV20-1 and TRBJ2-1; D unresolved. Germline V gene data show CDR1 as DFQATT and CDR2 as SNEGSKA (reference sequence). Trimming pared 5 bases from V and 0 bases from J, leaving 11 bases between. The CDR3 covers 14 residues. The CDR3 protein is CSAAPQSSYNEQFF. CDR3 coding DNA: TGCAGTGCTGCCCCCCAGAGCTCCTACAATGAGCAGTTCTTC.

The table lists this clonotype with a count of one. The rearrangement joins TRBV2 to TRBJ1-2; the D is unclear. CDR1 SNHLY and CDR2 FYNNEI come from the germline V gene. Trimming pared 5 bases from V and 6 bases from J, leaving 16 bases between. The CDR3 has 14 residues. As DNA, the CDR3 is TGTGCCAGCAGTAAAGAAGGGCCCCTGCATGGCTACACCTTC. Translation: CASSKEGPLHGYTF.